Below are 17 T cell receptor beta chains sequenced from a single sample in a study of blood T cells in healthy people across ages. Together with a sample-barcoded 5' primer, a J-beta primer mix was included in a second PCR lasting about 7 to 11 cycles. TCRdb used MiXCR to reprocess the 5' RACE reads, holding one entry per CDR3 protein. The sample yields around 1,100,000 distinct CDR3 sequences, less than 45% seen once. The sequencing input was blood. These receptors all come from a young man in good health.

The rearrangement joins TRBV13 to TRBJ1-4, with D hard to call. There are 14 residues in the CDR3. V was clipped by 0 bases and J by 8 bases, with 10 bases between them. Looked up from germline, CDR1 is PRHDT and CDR2 is FYEKMQ (reference sequence). In nucleotides, the CDR3 is TGTGCCAGCAGCTTAGGACCCGGGAGGGAAAAACTGTTTTTT. It is translated as CASSLGPGREKLFF. The whole variable domain, filled in from reference TRBV13 and TRBJ1-4, reads AAGVIQSPRHLIKEKRETATLKCYPIPRHDTVYWYQQGPGQDPQFLISFYEKMQSDKGSIPDRFSAQQFSDYHSELNMSSLELGDSALYFCASSLGPGREKLFFGSGTQLSVL.

This clonotype showed up just a few times. The genes are TRBV29-1 and TRBJ1-1; no clear D gene. This CDR3 comprises 17 residues. Deletions cut 8 bases from V and 2 bases from J, with 27 bases between. CDR1 is SQVTM and CDR2 is ANQGSEA in the germline V gene. CDR3 coding DNA: TGCAGCCCTACCCAACCGAGGCCTACCTCCGTTAACACTGAAGCTTTCTTT. It yields the protein CSPTQPRPTSVNTEAFF.

In this sample, this clonotype turned up a few times. The chain has TRBV5-1 and TRBJ2-3; TRBD1 aligns across 8 bases. The CDR3 sequence is 17 residues long. Trimming took 2 bases from V and 2 from J; bases not matched to a gene: 10. Germline lookup yields CDR1 SGHRS and CDR2 YFSETQ. CDR3 sequence: CASSLRPRTGITDTQYF. The CDR3 DNA sequence: TGCGCCAGCAGCTTAAGGCCCAGGACAGGGATCACAGATACGCAGTATTTT.

V gene TRBV27 combines with J gene TRBJ2-5; D remains unclear. Germline V lookup: CDR1 MNHEY, CDR2 SMNVEV (reference sequence). There are 12 residues in the CDR3. V was pared by 4 bases and J by 11 bases, with 14 bases between. Written as DNA, the CDR3 is TGTGCCAGCAGTTCGTCTCGGAATGAGCAGTACTTC. As protein: CASSSSRNEQYF.

This chain joins TRBV3-1 and TRBJ2-1; weak D call: TRBD2 (6 bases). V shed 3 bases and J shed 9 bases, with 15 bases lying between them. The CDR3 has 14 amino acids. Looked up from germline, CDR1 is LGHDT and CDR2 is YNNKEL (reference sequence). The DNA of the CDR3 is TGTGCCAGCAGCCACCAGGCTAGCGTGGGTGAGCAGTTCTTC. The encoded protein is CASSHQASVGEQFF.

The chain recombines TRBV20-1 with TRBJ1-5; 7 bases fit TRBD1. J was trimmed by 1 base and V by 3 bases; bases with no gene match: 3. This CDR3 has 14 residues. Germline V gene data show CDR1 as DFQATT and CDR2 as SNEGSKA (reference sequence). This CDR3 is CSASEGQSNQPQHF. CDR3 nucleotides: TGCAGTGCTAGTGAGGGACAGAGCAATCAGCCCCAGCATTTT.

The rearrangement uses TRBV6-1 and TRBJ1-6; 7 bases agree with TRBD1. Per the germline V gene, CDR1 is MNHNS and CDR2 is SASEGT. The CDR3 runs to 16 residues. V trimming: 3 bases; J trimming: 4 bases; junction bases outside the gene matches: 6. The CDR3 here is CASSDSGQLYNSPLHF. Written as DNA, the CDR3 is TGTGCCAGCAGTGATTCGGGACAGCTATATAATTCACCCCTCCACTTT.

This clonotype was found many times. The V and J genes are TRBV15 and TRBJ1-6; D is perhaps TRBD1 (5 bases). Trimming pared 0 bases from V and 9 bases from J, leaving 9 bases between. Germline CDR1 is LNHNV and CDR2 is YYDKDF (reference sequence). CDR3 length: 14 amino acids. The CDR3 sequence is CATSREMGGSPLHF. The CDR3 DNA is TGTGCCACCAGCAGAGAGATGGGGGGTTCACCCCTCCACTTT.

This sequence joins TRBV27 and TRBJ1-5; unclear D gene. CDR3 length equals 13 residues. The V gene lost 5 bases and the J gene lost 7 bases, with 12 bases spanning the gap. CDR1 is MNHEY, CDR2 SMNVEV, per germline (reference sequence). CDR3 nucleotides: TGTGCCAGCAGTCCCTACTCGGGGCAGCCCCAGCATTTT. This gives the protein CASSPYSGQPQHF.

V and J are TRBV12-3 or TRBV12-4 and TRBJ2-2; D uncertain. The germline V and J ends were trimmed by 9 bases and 2 bases, with 13 bases remaining between them. The CDR3 loop spans 14 amino acids. CDR3 sequence: CASDRGINTGELFF. CDR3 nucleotide sequence: TGTGCCAGTGACCGAGGTATTAACACCGGGGAGCTGTTTTTT.

There are many counts of this clonotype. The chain recombines TRBV4-2 with TRBJ2-5; D unresolved. CDR1 and CDR2 (germline): LGHNA, YNFKEQ. V lost 6 bases to trimming and J lost 5 bases, with 22 bases between them. The CDR3 has 16 amino acids. As DNA, the CDR3 is TGTGCCAGCAGTCCTTGGCGAGACGACATAGGGGAGACCCAGTACTTC. Protein product: CASSPWRDDIGETQYF.

This clonotype was found a few times. This chain connects TRBV6-6 to TRBJ2-7, with 8 positions matching TRBD2. With V trimmed by 2 bases and J by 5 bases, 5 bases remained unmatched. CDR3 size: 14 residues. The V gene's germline CDR1 is MNHNY and CDR2 SVGAGI (reference sequence). The CDR3 spells CASSYQRGINEQYF. In DNA, the CDR3 is TGTGCCAGCAGTTACCAGCGGGGGATAAACGAGCAGTACTTC.

The genes are TRBV29-1 and TRBJ2-3; the match to TRBD2 covers 13 bases. Germline V gives CDR1 SQVTM, CDR2 ANQGSEA. The CDR3 runs 16 residues. With 3 bases clipped from V and 2 bases from J, the junction kept 5 bases outside the gene matches. CDR3 in amino acids: CSVEGTSGANTDTQYF. DNA for the CDR3: TGCAGCGTTGAGGGGACTAGCGGGGCCAACACAGATACGCAGTATTTT.

The V gene is TRBV6-5, the J gene TRBJ2-1, with no clear D. Germline V gene sequence: CDR1 MNHEY, CDR2 SVGAGI. V gave up 7 bases and J gave up 4 bases, with 11 bases separating them. The CDR3 spans 13 residues. CDR3 sequence: CASTKDRYNEQFF. CDR3 nucleotide sequence: TGTGCCAGCACCAAAGATCGATACAATGAGCAGTTCTTC.

This clonotype was seen more than once but under ten times. The chain uses TRBV4-1 and TRBJ2-5; the match to TRBD1 covers 8 bases. Germline assignment: CDR1 MGHRA and CDR2 YSYEKL. The CDR3 extends over 15 amino acids. With 4 bases clipped from V and 3 bases from J, the junction kept 7 bases outside the gene matches. For the CDR3, the DNA is TGCGCCAGCAGCCTCTCCGGGACAGGAAAAGAGACCCAGTACTTC. Amino acid sequence: CASSLSGTGKETQYF.

Remarks on this clonotype: One end of the junction does not line up with germline, which may come from a read error. The chain uses TRBV10-3 and TRBJ2-1; 10 positions agree with TRBD1. This CDR3 is 18 amino acids long. The V gene's germline CDR1 is ENHRY and CDR2 SYGVKD. CDR3 DNA: TGTACCATCAGCCGAACAATACCCGAAGGGACAGGGGTCTACGAGCAGTTCTTC. This gives the protein CTISRTIPEGTGVYEQFF.

The genes are TRBV6-6 and TRBJ2-7; 8 positions agree with TRBD1. J was trimmed by 3 bases and V by 0 bases; bases with no gene match: 10. Germline values: CDR1 MNHNY, CDR2 SVGAGI (reference sequence). This CDR3 contains 17 residues. The CDR3 nucleotides read TGTGCCAGCAGTTACTCTTCGCGGCAGGGGGCTAACTACGAGCAGTACTTC. Protein product: CASSYSSRQGANYEQYF.